This is a list of T cell receptor beta chains from one sample in a study of long-term antiretroviral therapy in people with HIV. The table came from immunoSEQ multiplex PCR; TCRdb's copy has only in-frame clones and leaves some out. The profile covers approximately 47,000 clones, with about 86% appearing a single time and 3% taken by the ten largest. Sequences were derived from unsorted PBMCs, sampled 0.8 years after starting antiretroviral therapy. These receptors all stem from a woman aged 18-29 years with HIV. Both conserved end residues are part of each CDR3. The D gene is left open where the match is weak. Clone size is stated in some rows and not others, as once, few, many or a class when expanded.

-	-	TRBV9	TRBJ2-2	CASRGSNTGELFF	TGTGCCAGCCGCGGGTCGAACACCGGGGAGCTGTTTTTT
TRBD2	-	TRBV4-3	TRBJ2-3	CASSQHIGTSEAYF	TGCGCCAGCAGCCAGCATATCGGGACTAGCGAGGCGTATTTT
TRBD1	once	TRBV18	TRBJ1-1	CASSPGDRRLPENTEAFF	TGTGCCAGCTCCCCAGGGGACAGGCGGCTCCCGGAGAACACTGAAGCTTTCTTT
TRBD2	-	TRBV28	TRBJ2-7	CASSLSPSGTDF	TGTGCCAGCAGTTTATCCCCTAGCGGGACGGACTTC
-	once	TRBV4-3	TRBJ2-7	CASSQDLRGPYEQYF	TGCGCCAGCAGCCAAGATTTACGGGGCCCCTACGAGCAGTACTTC
-	-	TRBV9	TRBJ2-5	CASSVEGVKETQYF	TGTGCCAGCAGCGTAGAAGGGGTGAAAGAGACCCAGTACTTC
-	-	TRBV7-9	TRBJ1-1	CASSEGTEAFF	TGTGCCAGCAGCGAGGGTACTGAAGCTTTCTTT
TRBD1	-	TRBV7-9	TRBJ1-1	CASSGPDRDTEAFF	TGTGCCAGCAGCGGCCCAGACAGGGACACTGAAGCTTTCTTT
TRBD1	-	TRBV11-2	TRBJ1-1	CASSLESGTGAFF	TGTGCCAGCAGCTTAGAATCGGGGACAGGAGCTTTCTTT
TRBD2	-	TRBV5-1	TRBJ2-5	CASSLGGTREETQYF	TGCGCCAGCAGCTTGGGGGGGACTAGGGAAGAGACCCAGTACTTC
-	once	TRBV7-2	TRBJ2-3	CASSPASSTDTQYF	TGTGCCAGCAGCCCAGCCTCTAGCACAGATACGCAGTATTTT
-	-	TRBV20-1	TRBJ1-1	CSATSYTEAFF	TGCAGTGCTACGAGTTACACTGAAGCTTTCTTT
-	-	TRBV5-1	TRBJ2-7	CASSLVGVGDEQYF	TGCGCCAGCAGCTTGGTTGGGGTTGGGGACGAGCAGTACTTC
-	-	TRBV30	TRBJ1-2	CAWSRLRPPEGYGYTF	TGTGCCTGGAGTAGGTTGCGGCCGCCGGAGGGCTATGGCTACACCTTC
-	-	TRBV15	TRBJ1-1	CATSRDRGNTEAFF	TGTGCCACCAGCAGAGACAGGGGGAACACTGAAGCTTTCTTT
TRBD2	-	TRBV5-1	TRBJ2-1	CASRALAGGPNEQFF	TGCGCCAGCAGGGCCCTAGCGGGAGGGCCCAATGAGCAGTTCTTC
TRBD1	-	TRBV7-3	TRBJ1-2	CASSLSRGLGYTF	TGTGCCAGCAGCTTAAGCAGGGGGCTGGGCTACACCTTC
-	few	TRBV29-1	TRBJ1-5	CSVELWGKEQPQHF	TGCAGCGTTGAACTGTGGGGGAAAGAACAGCCCCAGCATTTT
-	-	TRBV4-1	TRBJ1-1	CASSQGGSTEAFF	TGCGCCAGCAGCCAAGGGGGGAGCACTGAAGCTTTCTTT
TRBD1	-	TRBV25-1	TRBJ1-2	CASSEYGQGIYGYTF	TGTGCCAGCAGTGAATATGGACAGGGGATCTATGGCTACACCTTC
-	-	TRBV28	TRBJ1-2	CASSLNYGYTF	TGTGCCAGCAGTTTAAACTATGGCTACACCTTC
-	-	TRBV2	TRBJ1-5	CASSEQTVSNQPQHF	TGTGCCAGCAGTGAGCAGACAGTTAGCAATCAGCCCCAGCATTTT
TRBD2	-	TRBV25-1	TRBJ2-1	CASSGGGGKQFF	TGTGCCAGCAGTGGTGGCGGGGGTAAGCAGTTCTTC
TRBD1	-	TRBV6-1	TRBJ1-1	CASSVGTGIAFF	TGTGCCAGCAGTGTAGGGACAGGGATAGCTTTCTTT
-	-	TRBV28	TRBJ2-7	CATTGNSYEQYF	TGTGCCACTACCGGGAATTCCTACGAGCAGTACTTC
TRBD2	few	TRBV28	TRBJ2-1	CASSLSWLAEVDEQFF	TGTGCCAGCAGTTTATCGTGGCTAGCGGAGGTCGATGAGCAGTTCTTC
TRBD2	-	TRBV7-9	TRBJ2-1	CASSPTSGRPHNEQFF	TGTGCCAGCAGCCCGACTAGCGGGAGGCCTCACAATGAGCAGTTCTTC
TRBD2	once	TRBV5-1	TRBJ2-5	CASSDSGRPSQETQYF	TGCGCCAGCAGCGATAGCGGGAGGCCATCCCAAGAGACCCAGTACTTC
TRBD2	-	TRBV5-1	TRBJ2-5	CASSLGLAGVWETQYF	TGCGCCAGCAGCTTGGGGCTAGCGGGAGTGTGGGAGACCCAGTACTTC
TRBD2	-	TRBV5-1	TRBJ2-1	CASSLRSQTSGRGLVHNEQFF	TGCGCCAGCAGCTTGCGCTCCCAGACTAGCGGGAGGGGCCTGGTTCACAATGAGCAGTTCTTC
TRBD2	-	TRBV28	TRBJ2-7	CASSLFFLAATYEQYF	TGTGCCAGCAGTTTATTTTTTCTAGCGGCAACCTACGAGCAGTACTTC
TRBD1	-	TRBV29-1	TRBJ2-7	CSVGGRTGAYEQYF	TGCAGCGTTGGGGGACGGACAGGGGCCTACGAGCAGTACTTC